The next 27 T cell receptor beta chains were all read from a single sample in a study of T cell clonality in common variable immunodeficiency. Findings of the study overall: Reportedly, TCR beta sequences from common variable immunodeficiency showed fewer deletions and N-nucleotide insertions.

The method was immunoSEQ multiplex PCR; TCRdb's version includes in-frame clones alone and lacks a portion of them. This sample's table reports 8,000 or so clones. These TCRs are of unknown antigen specificity. Sequencing was performed on peripheral blood mononuclear cells. These receptors came from a human donor with common variable immunodeficiency.

Comments on this clone: The read stops 3 residues short of the end of the CDR3; the missing end is completed from the germline J gene. This chain uses TRBV7-9 with TRBJ1-4, with 8 positions matching TRBD1. J lost 6 bases, V lost 7 bases, and 4 bases had no gene match. The germline V gene encodes CDR1 SEHNR and CDR2 FQNEAQ (reference sequence). CDR3 size: 13 residues. CDR3 residues: CASNGQGDEKLFF. CDR3 DNA (partial): TGTGCCAGCAACGGACAGGGAGATGAAAAA.

Note on this clone: The sequence runs out 3 residues before the end of the CDR3; the remainder is reconstructed from the germline J gene. The rearrangement links TRBV7-2 to TRBJ2-7; 7 bases fit TRBD1. CDR3 length: 14 residues. V lost 3 bases and J lost 1; bases outside the gene matches: 3. CDR1 SGHTA and CDR2 FQGNSA come from the germline V gene. CDR3 region: CASSLRTGSYEQYF. The CDR3 DNA, read in part, is TGTGCCAGCAGCTTGCGGACAGGTTCCTACGAG.

As concerns this clone: The missing CDR3 end, 3 residues past where the read stops, is filled in from the germline J gene. The gene calls are TRBV6-4 and TRBJ2-1, with 9 nucleotides matching TRBD2. The CDR3 contains 14 residues. After removal of 5 bases from V and 8 bases from J, the junction contained 7 bases not matched to a gene. Germline V gene data show CDR1 as MRHNA and CDR2 as SNTAGT. CDR3 DNA (partial): TGTGCCAGCAGTAGGTTTAGCGGGAGCTATGAG. It codes for CASSRFSGSYE. The CDR3 reads in full as CASSRFSGSYEQFF.

A word on this clone: The CDR3 end falls 3 residues outside the read, so it is completed with the germline J gene. The rearrangement joins TRBV19 to TRBJ2-3; D is ambiguous. This CDR3 region has 13 residues. V gave up 0 bases and J gave up 6 bases, with 7 bases separating them. The germline CDR1 and CDR2 sequences are LNHDA and SQIVND (reference sequence). CDR3 DNA, as far as it was read: TGTGCCAGTAGTATAGATCCCAGGGATACG. Residues: CASSIDPRDT. The CDR3, in full, reads CASSIDPRDTQYF.

About this clone: The read stops 3 residues short of the end of the CDR3; the missing end is completed from the germline J gene. The chain uses TRBV19 and TRBJ2-1; 11 bases are shared with TRBD1. The V and J ends lost 4 bases and 7 bases, in that order; junction bases with no gene match: 3. Germline V lookup: CDR1 LNHDA, CDR2 SQIVND (reference sequence). The CDR3 is 14 amino acids. The CDR3 loop reads CASSRDRGSNEQFF. Partial CDR3 DNA: TGTGCCAGTAGTAGGGACAGGGGGTCGAATGAG. Full variable domain (missing parts from reference TRBV19 and TRBJ2-1): DGGITQSPKYLFRKEGQNVTLSCEQNLNHDAMYWYRQDPGQGLRLIYYSQIVNDFQKGDIAEGYSVSREKKESFPLTVTSAQKNPTAFYLCASSRDRGSNEQFFGPGTRLTVL.

The CDR3 bases that were read are TGTGCCAGCAGCTTAAAGGGGGTGGCAAGTGAAAAA. The encoded protein is CASSLKGVASEK. The full CDR3 sequence reads CASSLKGVASEKLFF. The rearrangement joins TRBV7-8 to TRBJ1-4; perhaps TRBD1 as D (6 bases). The CDR3 end lies 3 residues beyond the end of the read and is filled in from the germline J gene. CDR3 length: 15 amino acids. Germline V gene sequence: CDR1 SGHVS, CDR2 FQNEAQ. V was shortened by 2 bases and J by 7 bases, with 14 bases between the two germline ends.

By frequency, this clone registers medium-sized. The missing CDR3 end, 3 residues past where the read stops, is filled in from the germline J gene. V usage is TRBV18 and J usage is TRBJ2-3; D remains ambiguous. CDR1 is KGHSH and CDR2 is LQKENI in the germline V gene. This CDR3 region has 15 residues. V lost 3 bases to trimming and J lost 0 bases, with 10 bases between them. CDR3 bases read: TGTGCCAGCTCACCCCCGGGTCTCAGCACAGATACG. Its translation: CASSPPGLSTDT. The whole CDR3 is CASSPPGLSTDTQYF.

Of note for this clone: The read is 3 residues too short to cover the CDR3 end, so that end is filled in from the germline J gene. The genes are TRBV6-2 or TRBV6-3 and TRBJ2-5, with 10 bases that match TRBD1. Germline CDR1 is MNHEY and CDR2 is SVGEGT. V gave up 8 bases and J gave up 5 bases; unmatched junction bases: 8. The CDR3 totals 14 residues. CDR3: CASGLDRGLETQYF. CDR3 DNA, as far as it was read: TGTGCCAGCGGCCTCGACAGGGGGCTGGAGACC.

Concerning this clone itself: Read sequence stops 3 residues before the CDR3 end, and the germline J gene provides the missing end. V is TRBV7-9 and J is TRBJ2-3, with TRBD2 as a possible D gene (5 bases). The germline V and J ends were trimmed by 2 bases and 3 bases, with 12 bases remaining between them. CDR3 length: 15 residues. CDR1 is SEHNR and CDR2 is FQNEAQ in the germline V gene (reference sequence). The CDR3 is CASSLLEAATDTQYF. The CDR3 DNA, read in part, is TGTGCCAGCAGCTTACTTGAAGCGGCGACAGATACG.

With respect to this clone: The read finishes 3 residues shy of the CDR3 end, and the germline J gene is used to complete it. The V gene is TRBV7-9, the J gene TRBJ2-5, with no clear D. The germline V gene has CDR1 SEHNR and CDR2 FQNEAQ (reference sequence). The V end was cut by 1 base, the J end by 4 bases, with 10 bases between. The CDR3 has 14 residues. Incomplete CDR3 DNA: TGTGCCAGCAGCTTAGTTGCAGGAATAGAGACC. Protein product: CASSLVAGIET. The complete CDR3 protein is CASSLVAGIETQYF.

As concerns this clone: The CDR3 end is not reached by the read, which stops 3 residues before it; the germline J gene fills it in. This chain joins TRBV2 and TRBJ1-2, with a weak D call TRBD1 (6 bases). The CDR3 contains 14 residues. Per the germline V gene, CDR1 is SNHLY and CDR2 is FYNNEI. V was shortened by 4 bases and J by 3 bases, with 12 bases between the two germline ends. The CDR3 loop is CASSVSAGDYGYTF. The part of the CDR3 DNA that was read is TGTGCCAGCAGTGTCAGCGCAGGGGACTATGGC.

With regard to this clone: The read ends 3 residues early relative to the CDR3; the germline J gene fills the gap. The chain is built from TRBV5-1 and TRBJ2-5, with D perhaps TRBD1 (7 bases). V lost 4 bases to trimming and J lost 0 bases, with 10 bases between them. CDR1 is SGHRS and CDR2 is YFSETQ in the germline V gene. The CDR3 sequence is 14 residues long. The CDR3 loop reads CASSRGTDQETQYF. The covered CDR3 bases are TGCGCCAGCAGCCGCGGGACAGACCAAGAGACC.

Of note for this clone: With the read ending 3 residues before the CDR3 end, the germline J gene is used to fill in that end. The rearrangement joins TRBV18 to TRBJ2-3; TRBD1 matches 7 bases. V was pared by 3 bases and J by 0 bases, with 3 bases of the junction left unmatched. The CDR3 is made up of 15 amino acids. Germline lookup yields CDR1 KGHSH and CDR2 LQKENI. The sequenced CDR3 bases are TGTGCCAGCTCACCCGGGACAGCTAGCACAGATACG. Translation gives CASSPGTASTDT. The CDR3, in full, reads CASSPGTASTDTQYF.

A note on this clone: The read is 3 residues too short to cover the CDR3 end, so that end is filled in from the germline J gene. The chain employs TRBV19 and TRBJ1-2, with 7 bases fitting TRBD1. The germline gives CDR1 LNHDA, CDR2 SQIVND (reference sequence). The CDR3 has 15 amino acids. V dropped 5 bases and J dropped 1; count of bases not matched to a gene: 7. The CDR3 here is CASSPTGLSNYGYTF. The sequenced part of the CDR3 DNA is TGTGCCAGTAGTCCGACAGGGCTCAGTAACTATGGC.

Of note for this clone: The DNA ends 3 residues before the CDR3 does, and the rest of the CDR3 is filled in from the germline J gene. J is TRBJ1-4 and V is TRBV19; tentatively, D is TRBD1 (6 bases). There are 14 residues in the CDR3. The V end lost 6 bases, the J end lost 0 bases, and 8 bases lay between the germline ends. The germline V gene has CDR1 LNHDA and CDR2 SQIVND (reference sequence). CDR3 DNA, as far as it was read: TGTGCCAGTAGGGCAGGGGCAACTAATGAAAAA. It encodes CASRAGATNEK. The whole CDR3 protein is CASRAGATNEKLFF.

By frequency, this clone is medium-sized. The read terminates 3 residues before the CDR3 end, so the remaining end is supplied by the germline J gene. V and J are TRBV29-1 and TRBJ2-3; 8 bases line up with TRBD1. The CDR3 has 14 residues. In germline, CDR1 is SQVTM, CDR2 ANQGSEA. Unmatched junction bases numbered 8, after V lost 5 bases and J lost 4 bases. CDR3 sequence: CSVQSRTGPDTQYF. CDR3 bases read: TGCAGCGTTCAGAGTCGGACAGGGCCAGATACG.

Remarks on this clone: The read ends 3 residues before the CDR3 terminus; that terminus is restored from the germline J gene. The chain combines TRBV6-2 or TRBV6-3 with TRBJ1-6, with TRBD1 as a possible D gene (5 bases). This CDR3 has 14 residues. Germline CDR1 reads MNHEY; CDR2 reads SVGEGT. The CDR3 bases that were read are TGTGCCAGCAGCCGGGACGGACTAATGAGAACC. Amino acid sequence: CASSRDGLMRT. The entire CDR3 is CASSRDGLMRTLHF.

For this clone: The read stops 3 residues short of the end of the CDR3; the missing end is completed from the germline J gene. V and J are TRBV18 and TRBJ2-5; 8 nucleotides agree with TRBD1. Germline V gives CDR1 KGHSH, CDR2 LQKENI. Trimming took 4 bases from V and 4 from J; bases not matched to a gene: 8. The CDR3 loop spans 15 amino acids. The DNA read from the CDR3 is TGTGCCAGCTCACAACGGGGGACAGGCGGAGAGACC. This encodes CASSQRGTGGET. The CDR3, in full, reads CASSQRGTGGETQYF.

A remark on this clone: The sequenced fragment ends 3 residues before the CDR3 boundary, so the rest is inferred from the germline J gene. The chain couples TRBV5-1 to TRBJ2-1; D perhaps matches TRBD2 (5 bases). Trimming left V 0 bases short and J 0 bases short, with 13 bases between. The CDR3 length is 17 residues. CDR1 and CDR2 from the germline V gene are SGHRS and YFSETQ. This CDR3 reads CASSLAVTGSSYNEQFF. The sequenced CDR3 bases are TGCGCCAGCAGCTTGGCAGTGACGGGGAGCTCCTACAATGAG.

A note on this clone: The missing CDR3 end, 3 residues past where the read stops, is filled in from the germline J gene. The chain joins TRBV19 to TRBJ2-7; 7 bases map to TRBD1. Losses at the gene ends were 5 bases for V and 2 bases for J; bases not matched to a gene: 6. CDR1 and CDR2 (germline): LNHDA, SQIVND (reference sequence). This CDR3 is built from 14 residues. The CDR3 protein is CASSEDRAAYEQYF. The CDR3 DNA, read in part, is TGTGCCAGTAGTGAAGACAGGGCGGCCTACGAG.

A note on this clone: The read ends 3 residues shy of where the CDR3 ends; the end is completed using the germline J gene. This chain links TRBV2 with TRBJ2-7; tentative D call: TRBD1 (5 bases). This CDR3 is 12 amino acids long. V gave up 5 bases and J gave up 2 bases, with 7 bases separating them. CDR1 and CDR2 from the germline V gene are SNHLY and FYNNEI. CDR3 region: CASSLTAYEQYF. CDR3 DNA, as far as it was read: TGTGCCAGCAGTTTGACAGCCTACGAG.

On this clone itself: Read coverage stops 3 residues before the CDR3 terminus; the germline J gene supplies the remainder. The chain couples TRBV2 to TRBJ1-2; no definite D call. CDR3 length: 14 residues. Germline CDR1 SNHLY, CDR2 FYNNEI. The covered CDR3 bases are TGTGCCAGCAGTGTTAGGGCCCAAGCAGCCGGC. Its translation is CASSVRAQAAG. The CDR3, in full, reads CASSVRAQAAGYTF.

Concerning this clone itself: The CDR3 end is not reached by the read, which stops 3 residues before it; the germline J gene fills it in. This chain links TRBV5-1 with TRBJ2-5, with a weak D call TRBD2 (5 bases). Trimming pared 5 bases from V and 5 bases from J, leaving 16 bases between. The CDR3 is 14 amino acids. CDR1 and CDR2 from the germline V gene are SGHRS and YFSETQ. The CDR3 region is CASSRGLARETQYF. Partial CDR3 DNA: TGCGCCAGCAGTCGTGGCCTAGCCAGGGAGACC.

The covered CDR3 bases are TGTGCCAGTAGTATCGGGGGTTTGAACACTGAA. This sequence encodes CASSIGGLNTE. The full CDR3 protein reads CASSIGGLNTEAFF. The chain has TRBV19 and TRBJ1-1; tentatively, D is TRBD1 (5 bases). The CDR3 goes on 3 residues after the read ends, and that part is filled in from the germline J gene. The CDR3 covers 14 residues. In germline, CDR1 is LNHDA, CDR2 SQIVND (reference sequence). The V gene lost 3 bases and the J gene lost 0 bases, with 8 bases spanning the gap.

With regard to this clone: The DNA ends 3 residues before the CDR3 does, and the rest of the CDR3 is filled in from the germline J gene. The chain links TRBV19 to TRBJ1-2; TRBD1 agrees at 8 bases. Germline values: CDR1 LNHDA, CDR2 SQIVND (reference sequence). The CDR3 length is 13 residues. J gave up 6 bases and V 7 bases, and 7 bases lay outside the gene matches. Partial CDR3 DNA: TGTGCCAGTAAATACGGACAGGGCGATGGC. This gives the protein CASKYGQGDG. The CDR3 as a whole reads CASKYGQGDGYTF.

As concerns this clone: The read comes to an end 3 residues before the CDR3 does, leaving the germline J gene to fill in the end. The chain carries TRBV19 and TRBJ1-2; a possible D gene is TRBD1 (5 bases). Deletions cut 6 bases from V and 3 bases from J, with 14 bases between. The germline V gene encodes CDR1 LNHDA and CDR2 SQIVND (reference sequence). The CDR3 contains 14 residues. The CDR3 spells CASSPRGRDYGYTF. CDR3 bases read: TGTGCCAGTAGCCCAAGGGGCAGGGACTATGGC. The complete variable domain, with remaining parts taken from reference TRBV19 and TRBJ1-2, reads DGGITQSPKYLFRKEGQNVTLSCEQNLNHDAMYWYRQDPGQGLRLIYYSQIVNDFQKGDIAEGYSVSREKKESFPLTVTSAQKNPTAFYLCASSPRGRDYGYTFGSGTRLTVV.

For this clone: The read halts 3 residues ahead of the CDR3 end, with the missing end drawn from the germline J gene. This chain links TRBV6-2 or TRBV6-3 with TRBJ1-2; D is unclear. Germline V gives CDR1 MNHEY, CDR2 SVGEGT. V was clipped by 2 bases and J by 2 bases, with 9 bases between them. The CDR3 is 14 residues long. The CDR3 here is CASSYPPENYGYTF. The part of the CDR3 DNA that was read is TGTGCCAGCAGTTACCCTCCAGAAAACTATGGC.